The rows below give T cell receptor beta chains drawn from one sample of a study of blood T cell repertoires in COVID-19. Profiling relied on immunoSEQ multiplex PCR, and the TCRdb table lists in-frame clones only, not all of them. The sample records more than 150,000 clones, roughly 85% being singletons. Sequenced input: peripheral blood. These receptors were taken from a woman in her twenties or thirties with acute or convalescent COVID-19. Each CDR3 is given with its conserved first and last residue. The D gene is left open where the match is weak. Where a row states a size, it is once, few, many or the class of an expanded clone; other rows omit it.

V gene	D gene	clone size	J gene	CDR3 DNA	CDR3 protein
TRBV27	TRBD1	once	TRBJ2-2	TGTGCCAGCAGTCATAACGACAGGGTAGGCGGGGAGCTGTTTTTT	CASSHNDRVGGELFF
TRBV19	.	few	TRBJ1-1	TGTGCCACCAGTGCCGGGGGTAACACTGAAGCTTTCTTT	CATSAGGNTEAFF
TRBV4-2	.	.	TRBJ1-1	TGTGCCAGCAGCCAAGAACTACAGGGAGCCACTGAAGCTTTCTTT	CASSQELQGATEAFF
TRBV15	.	once	TRBJ2-5	TGTGCCACCAGCAGAGACTATAGTGGGCTCGAAGAGACCCAGTACTTC	CATSRDYSGLEETQYF
TRBV7-9	TRBD2	once	TRBJ2-1	TGTGCCAGCAGCCCACCGCCGGGACTAGAGCAGTTCTTC	CASSPPPGLEQFF
TRBV20-1	.	.	TRBJ2-1	TGCAGGACAATGCAGGGTTATGAGCAGTTCTTC	CRTMQGYEQFF
TRBV5-1	.	.	TRBJ2-7	TGCGCCAGCAGCTTCGAGGGTTTCAACGACGAGCAGTACTTC	CASSFEGFNDEQYF
TRBV2	.	.	TRBJ2-5	TGTGCCAGCATAGCCGGCCGAAAAAAACAAGAGACCCAGTACTTC	CASIAGRKKQETQYF
TRBV12-3/TRBV12-4	.	.	TRBJ2-3	TGTGCCAGCAGTTTCAGGGGACCAGATACGCAGTATTTT	CASSFRGPDTQYF
TRBV7-9	.	.	TRBJ1-1	TGTGCCAGCAGCTCCGACAGTAATGAAGCTTTCTTT	CASSSDSNEAFF
TRBV19	.	.	TRBJ2-5	TGTGCCAGTAGTTTGGGGGCAGAGACCCAGTACTTC	CASSLGAETQYF
TRBV27	TRBD2	once	TRBJ2-7	TGTGCCACCCAGTTGATAGCGGGAGTTAGCGAGCAGTACTTC	CATQLIAGVSEQYF
TRBV6-7	TRBD2	.	TRBJ2-5	TGTGCCAGCACACCTAGCGGGGGGGTAGAGACCCAGTACTTC	CASTPSGGVETQYF
TRBV11-2	.	.	TRBJ1-1	TGTGCCAGCAGCTCTCACCTACAGGGTCTTGCTGAAGCTTTCTTT	CASSSHLQGLAEAFF
TRBV7-6	.	.	TRBJ1-2	TGTGCCAGCAGCTTAGCACCAGGGGCCAACTATGGCTACACCTTC	CASSLAPGANYGYTF
TRBV4-2	.	.	TRBJ1-6	TGTGCCAGCAGCCAAGATCAGGGTTCACCCCTCCACTTT	CASSQDQGSPLHF
TRBV6-5	TRBD1	.	TRBJ1-2	TGTGCCAGCAGTCAGGACAGGTCCCCTTATGGCTACACCTTC	CASSQDRSPYGYTF
TRBV19	TRBD2	.	TRBJ2-7	TGTGCCAGTAGTATGGATTCTGCGGGAGGGATCTACGAGCAGTACTTC	CASSMDSAGGIYEQYF
TRBV9	TRBD2	.	TRBJ2-3	TGTGCCAGCAGCGTAGAGTTCCGGGGGGGGCCAGAAGATACGCAGTATTTT	CASSVEFRGGPEDTQYF
TRBV19	.	.	TRBJ2-6	TGTGCCACTAGCTCCCGGGACTCCCATGGGGGGGCCAACGTCCTGACTTTC	CATSSRDSHGGANVLTF
TRBV19	.	.	TRBJ1-6	TGTGCCAGTAGTCCCTCTATTAATTCACCCCTCCACTTT	CASSPSINSPLHF
TRBV2	.	.	TRBJ2-1	TGTGCCAGCAGTGGAAACGGGCAGTTCTTC	CASSGNGQFF
TRBV27	TRBD1	.	TRBJ1-2	TGTGCCAGCAGTTTCGCAGGGGGCTGGTATGGCTACACCTTC	CASSFAGGWYGYTF
TRBV6-2/TRBV6-3	TRBD1	.	TRBJ1-2	TGTGCCAGCAGTTGGACAGGGTTTAACTATGGCTACACCTTC	CASSWTGFNYGYTF
TRBV6-4	.	.	TRBJ2-7	TGTGCCAGCAGTGTTGAGGCTTCCTACGAGCAGTACTTC	CASSVEASYEQYF
TRBV6-5	.	.	TRBJ1-6	TGTGCCAGCAGTTACTTCGGGAGCGCCTATAATTCACCCCTCCACTTT	CASSYFGSAYNSPLHF
TRBV27	TRBD1	.	TRBJ2-7	TGTGCCAGCGACCCCCGGGACAGGATTAAATACGAGCAGTACTTC	CASDPRDRIKYEQYF
TRBV6-5	.	.	TRBJ2-5	TGTGCCAGCCTGGAAGGGGGATCATGGGGAGAGACCCAGTACTTC	CASLEGGSWGETQYF
TRBV28	TRBD1	.	TRBJ1-2	TGTGCCAGCAGTCTTCTAAGGGGGCAACACTATGGCTACACCTTC	CASSLLRGQHYGYTF
TRBV12-3/TRBV12-4	.	.	TRBJ1-2	TGTGCCAGCAGTTTGTCTATTAGCTATGGCTACACCTTC	CASSLSISYGYTF
TRBV6-5	TRBD1	.	TRBJ1-2	TGTGCCAGCAGTAGGACAGGGGACGGCTACACCTTC	CASSRTGDGYTF
TRBV27	.	.	TRBJ1-2	TGTGCCAGCAGTTTACTTAGTGGTGCAGGGGATGGCTACACCTTC	CASSLLSGAGDGYTF
TRBV14	.	.	TRBJ1-3	TGTGCCAGCAGCCAAGTGTCCACAGGGTTTGGAAACACCATATATTTT	CASSQVSTGFGNTIYF
TRBV4-3	.	.	TRBJ1-5	TGCGCCAGCAGCCGCGGACTCGGGAGCAATCAGCCCCAGCATTTT	CASSRGLGSNQPQHF
TRBV28	TRBD1	.	TRBJ2-7	TGTGCCAGCAGACCCGGGACAGGCTACGAGCAGTACTTC	CASRPGTGYEQYF
TRBV11-3	.	.	TRBJ2-5	TGTGCCAGCAGCCCAGGCCCCGTGGAGACCCAGTACTTC	CASSPGPVETQYF
TRBV6-2/TRBV6-3	TRBD2	few	TRBJ2-2	TGTGCCAGCAGTTACTATAGCGGGAGGGCCGGCGGGGAGCTGTTTTTT	CASSYYSGRAGGELFF
TRBV5-1	.	.	TRBJ1-1	TGCGCCAGCAGCTTGGAGGCAGGATTGAACACTGAAGCTTTCTTT	CASSLEAGLNTEAFF
TRBV13	.	.	TRBJ1-3	TGTGCCAGCAGCTTATGGGGGGTTTCTGGAAACACCATATATTTT	CASSLWGVSGNTIYF
TRBV19	.	.	TRBJ2-1	TGTGCCAGTAGTCCGACCAGGGGAAGCTCCTACAATGAGCAGTTCTTC	CASSPTRGSSYNEQFF
TRBV10-3	TRBD1	.	TRBJ1-2	TGTGCCATCAGTGCCGGGACAGGGGGCTCCGTCTATGGCTACACCTTC	CAISAGTGGSVYGYTF
TRBV12-3/TRBV12-4	.	.	TRBJ2-7	TGTGCCAGCAGTTTATTCGGACAGTCTCAAACGTTC	CASSLFGQSQTF